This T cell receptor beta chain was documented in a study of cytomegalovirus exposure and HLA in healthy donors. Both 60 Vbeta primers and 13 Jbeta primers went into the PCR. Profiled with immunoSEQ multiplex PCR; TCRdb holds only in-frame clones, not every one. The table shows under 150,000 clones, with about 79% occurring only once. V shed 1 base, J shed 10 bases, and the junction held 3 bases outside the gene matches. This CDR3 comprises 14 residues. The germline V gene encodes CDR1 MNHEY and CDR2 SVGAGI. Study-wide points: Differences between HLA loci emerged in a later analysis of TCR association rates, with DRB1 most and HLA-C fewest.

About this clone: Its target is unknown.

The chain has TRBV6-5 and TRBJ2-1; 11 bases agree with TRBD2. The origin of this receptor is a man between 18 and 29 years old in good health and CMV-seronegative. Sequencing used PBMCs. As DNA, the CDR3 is TGTGCCAGCAGTTACTTGACTAGCGGGATAGAGCAGTTCTTC. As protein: CASSYLTSGIEQFF.